Below, 8 T cell receptor beta chains from the same sample are listed, as sequenced in a study of CD8+ T cells in alopecia areata. After isolation, RNA underwent reverse transcription to generate cDNA as the sequencing template. Clones were sequenced by immunoSEQ multiplex PCR, and TCRdb holds only the in-frame ones, with some missing. The sample presents about 19,000 clones, none singletons. Separation of pooled cutaneous lymph node cells was by sorting with CD4, CD8alpha, NKG2D, NKG2ACE and other markers. Sequencing input: CD8+ T cells sorted from a lymph node. The receptors here all came from a C3H/HeJ mouse with alopecia areata. Strain haplotype at MHC: H2-k.

About this clone itself: Genes here carry mouse names. From the germline J gene comes the end of the CDR3, since the read stops 4 residues before it. V and J are TRBV13-3 and TRBJ2-4, with TRBD2 identical over 10 bases. Germline CDR1 is NNHDY and CDR2 is SYVADS. With V trimmed by 6 bases and J by 2 bases, 3 bases remained unmatched. The CDR3 sequence is 14 residues long. Here the CDR3 reads CASTWGGFQNTLYF. The CDR3 bases that were read are TGTGCCAGCACCTGGGGGGGCTTTCAAAAC.

Regarding this clone: These gene names are mouse names. The read falls 4 residues short of the CDR3 end, and the missing part is taken from the germline J gene. The chain uses TRBV5 and TRBJ2-1; 11 bases are shared with TRBD2. V lost 4 bases and J lost 3; bases outside the gene matches: 2. Germline CDR1 LGHNA, CDR2 YNLKQL (reference sequence). The CDR3 contains 15 residues. The DNA read from the CDR3 is TGTGCCAGCAGCCGGGACTGGGGGATCTATGCT. As protein: CASSRDWGIYA. The whole CDR3 sequence is CASSRDWGIYAEQFF.

This clone was counted between two and nine times. The gene names given are mouse names. CDR3 amino acids: CASRPGQGYEQYF. Partial CDR3 DNA: TGTGCCAGCAGGCCGGGACAGGGGTAT. The chain has TRBV14 and TRBJ2-7; 10 nucleotides line up with TRBD1. The read ends 4 residues before the CDR3 terminus; that terminus is restored from the germline J gene. Germline CDR1 is SGHDT and CDR2 is FRDEAV. The CDR3 has 13 residues.

This clone was detected many times. Gene names denote mouse genes. The read halts 4 residues ahead of the CDR3 end, with the missing end drawn from the germline J gene. The chain recombines TRBV13-3 with TRBJ2-1; 8 bases fit TRBD2. Germline V gene lookup returns CDR1 NNHDY and CDR2 SYVADS. The ends lost 3 bases at V and 3 bases at J; junction bases unmatched: 5. This CDR3 contains 15 residues. CDR3 sequence: CASSAWGEGYAEQFF. CDR3 DNA, as far as it was read: TGTGCCAGCAGTGCCTGGGGGGAAGGCTATGCT.

This clone occurred a few times. Mouse gene names and germline throughout. The read gets to within 4 residues of the CDR3 end, and the germline J gene fills in the rest. The genes are TRBV19 and TRBJ2-3; D is possibly TRBD1 (5 bases). V was cut by 6 bases and J by 0 bases, with 11 bases left in between. CDR1 is FNHDT and CDR2 is SITEND in the germline V gene (reference sequence). This CDR3 region has 14 residues. CDR3 DNA, as far as it was read: TGTGCCAGCACCCTGACAGCTAGTGCAGAA. Its translation is CASTLTASAE. The whole CDR3 is CASTLTASAETLYF.

As concerns this clone: Mouse germline and gene names are used. The read terminates 4 residues ahead of where the CDR3 ends, so the germline J gene completes it. The chain combines TRBV1 with TRBJ2-1; 12 nucleotides agree with TRBD2. Germline V gene sequence: CDR1 NSQYPW, CDR2 LRSPGD (reference sequence). The CDR3 contains 15 residues. The chain's CDR3 is CTCSATGGAGAEQFF. Incomplete CDR3 DNA: TGCACCTGCAGTGCGACTGGGGGGGCGGGGGCT.

Comments on this clone: The protein TCRdb lists differs from the translation of the DNA at residue 13; the protein given here is translated from the DNA itself. Genes and germline are mouse. With the read ending 3 residues before the CDR3 end, the germline J gene is used to fill in that end. This chain links TRBV3 with TRBJ1-6, with 9 bases fitting TRBD1. Being an ORF, TRBJ1-6 has a function that is uncertain. V lost 3 bases and J lost 5; bases outside the gene matches: 5. CDR1 is SNHLY and CDR2 is FYNGKV in the germline V gene (reference sequence). The CDR3 has 16 amino acids. CDR3 DNA (partial): TGTGCCAGCAGCTTCCACAGGGGGCCCCATAATTCGCCC. This gives the protein CASSFHRGPHNSP. The entire CDR3 is CASSFHRGPHNSPLYF.

Concerning this clone: Gene names denote mouse genes. Sequencing ends 4 residues short of the CDR3 end; the germline J gene provides the rest. This CDR3 is also generated by other DNA sequences in the sample. The rearrangement links TRBV13-3 to TRBJ2-5; tentative D call: TRBD1 (6 bases). CDR1 NNHDY and CDR2 SYVADS come from the germline V gene. This CDR3 is 13 amino acids long. CDR3 sequence: CASSDTGRDTQYF. The covered CDR3 bases are TGTGCCAGCAGTGATACAGGGAGGGAC.